Only a few counts were recorded for the clone carrying this TCR beta chain. Its antigen is as yet unknown. These data come from a study of T cell responses to AZD1222 COVID-19 vaccine. With V trimmed by 3 bases and J by 5 bases, 10 bases remained unmatched. The V gene's germline CDR1 is KGHSH and CDR2 LQKENI. CDR3 size: 15 residues. The table came from immunoSEQ multiplex PCR; TCRdb's copy has only in-frame clones and leaves some out. The data hold approximately 90,000 clones, with approximately 90% observed a single time. Study-level findings and limits: Spike regions recognized by vaccine-associated CD4 TCRs spanned the protein, led by 160-218 and 743-854.

The clonotype comes from an adult in good health. J is TRBJ2-7 and V is TRBV18; 7 bases fit TRBD1. The input for sequencing was peripheral blood, taken on day 0 of AZD1222 vaccination. The CDR3 coding sequence is TGTGCCAGCTCACCCCCTGGGACAGAGTCCGACGAGCAGTACTTC. It translates to CASSPPGTESDEQYF.